A single sample gave rise to the 13 T cell receptor beta chains below, sequenced in a study of post-analysis software for immune sequencing data. Findings and caveats of the study: Among roughly 5 TRBV segments more frequent in patients than controls were TRBV5-6, TRBV5-1 and TRBV20-1.

These receptors lack a known antigen. TCR beta cDNA libraries had unique molecular identifiers. TCRdb processed the PCR reads anew with MiXCR; each CDR3 protein has one entry. This table holds around 710,000 distinct CDR3 sequences, approximately 44% found once. The sample consisted of blood. The receptor source for this set is a girl aged 5-17 years with multiple sclerosis.

This clonotype was seen a few times. The chain joins TRBV9 to TRBJ2-5, with 9 positions matching TRBD2. This CDR3 spans 13 amino acids. Losses at the gene ends were 3 bases for V and 11 bases for J; bases not matched to a gene: 8. Per germline, CDR1 SGDLS and CDR2 YYNGEE. The DNA of the CDR3 is TGTGCCAGCAGCGATGGGACTAGCCTTGAGCAGTACTTC. This translates into CASSDGTSLEQYF.

The chain couples TRBV5-5 to TRBJ2-1; 11 positions match TRBD1. Germline V lookup: CDR1 SGHKS, CDR2 YYEKEE (reference sequence). The CDR3 consists of 14 residues. V shed 3 bases, J shed 6 bases, and the junction held 2 bases outside the gene matches. The CDR3: CASSSGTGGNEQFF. The CDR3 region has the DNA TGTGCCAGCAGCTCCGGGACAGGGGGCAATGAGCAGTTCTTC.

V is TRBV12-3 or TRBV12-4 and J is TRBJ1-5; no definite D call. With 3 bases removed from V and 1 base from J, the gap between germline ends came to 10 bases. The CDR3 sequence is 15 residues long. CDR3 DNA sequence: TGTGCCAGCAGTTTTTTCGGGGTAAGCAATCAGCCCCAGCATTTT. Residues: CASSFFGVSNQPQHF.

This clonotype was detected only a few times. The chain uses TRBV10-3 and TRBJ2-1; D is uncertain. CDR3 length equals 13 residues. The V end lost 6 bases, the J end lost 5 bases, and 11 bases lay between the germline ends. The germline CDR1 and CDR2 sequences are ENHRY and SYGVKD. CDR3 residues: CAIRGNEDNEQFF. DNA for the CDR3: TGTGCCATCAGGGGCAATGAGGACAATGAGCAGTTCTTC.

Only a few counts were recorded for this clonotype. The rearrangement uses TRBV4-1 and TRBJ1-1; 9 nucleotides agree with TRBD1. The CDR3 loop spans 15 amino acids. Germline V lookup: CDR1 MGHRA, CDR2 YSYEKL. With V trimmed by 3 bases and J by 5 bases, 7 bases remained unmatched. Here the CDR3 DNA reads TGCGCCAGCAGCCACGGTGACAGGGGGTTGACTGAAGCTTTCTTT. It translates to CASSHGDRGLTEAFF.

For this clonotype: The junction departs from the called germline gene at one end, perhaps through a read error. The chain has TRBV11-3 and TRBJ2-5; unclear D gene. CDR1 SGHNT and CDR2 YENEEA come from the germline V gene. The CDR3 has 11 residues. CDR3 DNA: TGTGGCAGCAGCTTCCTGGAGACCCAGTACTTC. It encodes CGSSFLETQYF.

Here the CDR3 DNA reads TGTGCCAGCAGCTTTCCAAGCTCCCGACCGAACAAACTAGTAGATGGCAATGAGCAGTTCTTC. Protein sequence: CASSFPSSRPNKLVDGNEQFF. V is TRBV12-3 or TRBV12-4 and J is TRBJ2-1, with D possibly being TRBD2 (5 bases). V gave up 6 bases and J gave up 6 bases, with 36 bases separating them. CDR3 size: 21 residues.

The chain uses TRBV7-9 and TRBJ1-2; D is uncertain. V gave up 1 base and J gave up 1 base, with 10 bases separating them. From germline, CDR1 is SEHNR and CDR2 FQNEAQ (reference sequence). CDR3 length: 15 residues. CDR3 region: CASSLGPSYNYGYTF. CDR3 sequence (DNA): TGTGCCAGCAGCTTAGGACCCAGCTATAACTATGGCTACACCTTC.

The CDR3 is CASRLGVVNTEAFF. CDR3 DNA sequence: TGCGCCAGCAGACTAGGGGTGGTGAACACTGAAGCTTTCTTT. The genes are TRBV5-1 and TRBJ1-1; D might be TRBD1 (5 bases). The CDR3 is 14 amino acids. V lost 5 bases to trimming and J lost 0 bases, with 11 bases between them. The germline V gene encodes CDR1 SGHRS and CDR2 YFSETQ.

The chain employs TRBV5-1 and TRBJ2-1; no reliable D call. CDR3 length equals 13 residues. Trimming removed 6 bases at V and 10 bases at J, with 17 bases between. CDR1 and CDR2 from the germline V gene are SGHRS and YFSETQ. The CDR3 sequence is CASKDVPAGEQFF. For the CDR3, the DNA is TGCGCCAGCAAGGACGTTCCGGCCGGGGAGCAGTTCTTC. Based on the CDR3 plus reference TRBV5-1 and TRBJ2-1, the full variable domain is KAGVTQTPRYLIKTRGQQVTLSCSPISGHRSVSWYQQTPGQGLQFLFEYFSETQRNKGNFPGRFSGRQFSNSRSEMNVSTLELGDSALYLCASKDVPAGEQFFGPGTRLTVL.

CDR3 sequence reads: CASSLTGGWDTGELFF. Written as DNA, the CDR3 is TGTGCCAGCAGCCTAACAGGGGGCTGGGACACCGGGGAGCTGTTTTTT. The rearrangement joins TRBV28 to TRBJ2-2; 9 nucleotides line up with TRBD1. Germline V gene data show CDR1 as MDHEN and CDR2 as SYDVKM. Trimming at V came to 6 bases and at J to 3 bases, leaving 8 bases not matched to a gene. The CDR3 totals 16 residues.

Only a few counts were recorded for this clonotype. The chain links TRBV7-9 to TRBJ2-7; the D is unclear. Trimming left V 3 bases short and J 4 bases short, with 13 bases between. CDR1 and CDR2 from the germline V gene are SEHNR and FQNEAQ (reference sequence). This CDR3 is built from 14 residues. The CDR3 bases are TGTGCCAGCAGCTTTCCGGGTGACTCGTACGAGCAGTACTTC. Translated, it gives CASSFPGDSYEQYF.

This chain connects TRBV7-9 to TRBJ2-1, with 8 bases matching TRBD2. In germline, CDR1 is SEHNR, CDR2 FQNEAQ (reference sequence). The CDR3 consists of 14 residues. V was clipped by 3 bases and J by 13 bases; unmatched bases: 11. The CDR3 DNA reads TGTGCCAGCAGCTTGGTCGCTAGCGGGCACCCCCAGTTCTTC. Translation: CASSLVASGHPQFF.